The clone carrying this T cell receptor beta chain was observed a few times. No antigen is known for it. This CDR3 has 15 amino acids. The ends lost 4 bases at V and 7 bases at J; junction bases unmatched: 7. CDR1 is MGHDK, CDR2 SYGVNS, per germline. The data were taken from a study of T cell responses to AZD1222 COVID-19 vaccine. Study-level background: Timing groups of about 4 and about 12 weeks for second doses were pooled. The study, taken as a whole, reports: White British donors predominated, females outnumbered males, and clonal diversity was possibly underestimated.

The repertoire was sequenced with immunoSEQ multiplex PCR; TCRdb's copy has only in-frame clones and lacks some. Here the sample spans over 85,000 clones, nearly 90% being singletons. The chain employs TRBV25-1 and TRBJ1-6, with TRBD1 matching 7 bases. The specimen comprised peripheral blood, sampled on day 0 of AZD1222 vaccination. The sequence came from an adult in good health. The CDR3 bases are TGTGCCAGCAGTGCTATGGACAGGTCAAATTCACCCCTCCACTTT. Translation gives CASSAMDRSNSPLHF.